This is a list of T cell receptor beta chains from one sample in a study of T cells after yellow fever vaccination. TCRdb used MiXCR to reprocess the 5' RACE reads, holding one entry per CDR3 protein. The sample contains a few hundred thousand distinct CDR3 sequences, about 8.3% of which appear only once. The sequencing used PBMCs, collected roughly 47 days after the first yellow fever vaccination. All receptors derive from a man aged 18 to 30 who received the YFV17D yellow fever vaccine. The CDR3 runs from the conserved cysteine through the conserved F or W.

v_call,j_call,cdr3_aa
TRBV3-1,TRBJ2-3,CASSQELGLAGAGGTDTQYF
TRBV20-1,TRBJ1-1,CSAQLQGGTEAFF
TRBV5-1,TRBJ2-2,CASSLGGYGTGELFF
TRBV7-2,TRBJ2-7,CASSLERGGRVFRQYF
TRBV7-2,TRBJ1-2,CASGGSNYGYTF
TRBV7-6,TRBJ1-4,CASSLWGNEKLFF
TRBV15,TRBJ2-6,CATSSLQARPSAGANVLTF
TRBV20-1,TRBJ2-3,CSARDEGGRGRDTQYF
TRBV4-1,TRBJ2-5,CASSQLQGQETQYF
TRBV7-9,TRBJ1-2,CASSSDPKFNYGYTF
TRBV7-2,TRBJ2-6,CASSNPPGANVLTF
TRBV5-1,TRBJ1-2,CASSSRQGAGYTF
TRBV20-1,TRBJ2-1,CSASSPRDRESSEQFF
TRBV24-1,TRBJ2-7,CATSDNGGEQYF
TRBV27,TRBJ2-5,CASRHYRGGQETQYF
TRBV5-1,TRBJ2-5,CASSLTLSSQETQYF
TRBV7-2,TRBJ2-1,CASSATRNYNEQFF
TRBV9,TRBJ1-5,CASSLGGGRDQPQHF
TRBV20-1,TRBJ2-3,CSARDPSGGADTQYF
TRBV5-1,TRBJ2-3,CASSLAGNTDTQYF
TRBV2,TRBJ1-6,CASRQKGPLHF
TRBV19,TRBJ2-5,CASETGGRPETQYF
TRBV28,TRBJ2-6,CASSSLTGGTGANVLTF
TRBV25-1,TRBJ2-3,CASSGWTGSTDTQYF
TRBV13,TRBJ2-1,CASSAISNEQFF
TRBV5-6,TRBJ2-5,CASSLMTGIGGETQYF
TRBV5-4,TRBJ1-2,CASSLQGEGGYTF
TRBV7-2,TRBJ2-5,CASSWAGGGETQYF
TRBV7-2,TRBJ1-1,CASSYYRGGDTEAFF
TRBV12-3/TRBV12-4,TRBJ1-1,CASSWGVTEAFF
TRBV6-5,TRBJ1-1,CASSWGQGPYTEAFF
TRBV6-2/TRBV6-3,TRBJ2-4,CASRPSDRGVAKNIQYF
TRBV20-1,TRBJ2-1,CSALRDSGDEQFF
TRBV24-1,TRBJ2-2,CATSLAKGMDTGELFF
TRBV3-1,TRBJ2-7,CASSQSDTYEQYF
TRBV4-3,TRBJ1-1,CASSQDQDMGHPGTEAFF
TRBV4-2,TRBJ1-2,CASSQWPGGGYTF
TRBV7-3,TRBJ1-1,CASSLGQENTEAFF
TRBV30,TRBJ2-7,CAWSRNEQYF
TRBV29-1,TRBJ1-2,CSVDKGAGNYGYTF
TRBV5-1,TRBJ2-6,CASSLGDGHPGANVLTF
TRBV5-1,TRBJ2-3,CASSFSWRGADTQYF
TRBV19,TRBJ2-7,CATRGLAGAKVYEQYF
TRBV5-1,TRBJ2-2,CASSGDQHLNTGELFF
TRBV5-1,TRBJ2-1,CASSLGGAGGTYNEQFF
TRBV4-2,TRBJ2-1,CASSQVTAYNEQFF
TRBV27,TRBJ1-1,CASSHTNTEAFF